This record looks at one T cell receptor beta chain sequence and its context. The target antigen is unknown. The data derive from a study of cytomegalovirus exposure and HLA in healthy donors. Across the study: Of the donors genotyped, approximately 430 in all, 75% to 85% fell in the Caucasian-associated ancestry cluster.

Study conclusions and caveats: Follow-up analysis found HLA locus-dependent TCR association rates, highest for DRB1 and lowest for HLA-C. As a later analysis showed, a missense DCLRE1C variant was linked to trimming of TCR beta V- and J-genes.

The PCR used 60 Vbeta and 13 Jbeta primers. The protocol was immunoSEQ multiplex PCR, while the TCRdb copy is restricted to in-frame clones and leaves out a portion. The sample yields about 210,000 clones, around three quarters seen once. This CDR3 contains 13 residues. Germline lookup yields CDR1 MNHEY and CDR2 SMNVEV (reference sequence). The J segment lost 7 bases and the V segment lost 6 bases, leaving 8 bases of the junction unmatched. This clonotype was sampled from a woman aged 30 to 39 in good health and CMV-seropositive. The genes are TRBV27 and TRBJ1-2; TRBD1 aligns across 7 bases. The sequenced material came from PBMCs. As DNA, the CDR3 is TGTGCCAGCAGCCACCAGGGGGGTGCTGGCTACACCTTC. It specifies CASSHQGGAGYTF.